Listed here are 16 T cell receptor beta chains from one sample, sequenced in a study of early T cells in non-severe SARS-CoV-2 infection. TCRdb itself ran the 5' RACE reads through MiXCR, one entry per CDR3 protein. Here the sample spans some 71,000 distinct CDR3 sequences, 8% to 10% being singletons. The material sequenced was whole blood, taken at baseline. The receptors were sampled from an adult who was a healthcare worker with PCR-confirmed SARS-CoV-2 infection or an uninfected control (not recorded which).

This clonotype came up many times. The V gene is TRBV5-1, the J gene TRBJ2-1; maybe TRBD2 (5 bases). Germline assignment: CDR1 SGHRS and CDR2 YFSETQ. The CDR3 has 14 residues. Trimming removed 2 bases at V and 7 bases at J, with 13 bases between. The DNA for the CDR3 is TGCGCCAGCAGCTTAAATACCGGGGTGAATGAGCAGTTCTTC. It is translated as CASSLNTGVNEQFF.

This clonotype occurred many times. The CDR3 sequence is CASSKGDTQYF. The CDR3 DNA sequence: TGTGCCAGTAGTAAGGGAGATACGCAGTATTTT. The chain carries TRBV19 and TRBJ2-3; D not certain. This CDR3 region has 11 residues. Per the germline V gene, CDR1 is LNHDA and CDR2 is SQIVND (reference sequence). With 4 bases removed from V and 5 bases from J, the gap between germline ends came to 4 bases. The full variable domain, rest sourced from reference TRBV19 and TRBJ2-3, is DGGITQSPKYLFRKEGQNVTLSCEQNLNHDAMYWYRQDPGQGLRLIYYSQIVNDFQKGDIAEGYSVSREKKESFPLTVTSAQKNPTAFYLCASSKGDTQYFGPGTRLTVL.

This clonotype occurred many times. The chain carries TRBV6-2 or TRBV6-3 and TRBJ2-6; D unclear. With 0 bases removed from V and 1 base from J, the gap between germline ends came to 4 bases. The CDR3 loop spans 15 amino acids. Germline V gene sequence: CDR1 MNHEY, CDR2 SVGEGT. The CDR3 nucleotides are TGTGCCAGCAGTTACTCGAGGTCTGGGGCCAACGTCCTGACTTTC. It translates to CASSYSRSGANVLTF.

This clonotype was counted ten times or more. CDR3 DNA: TGTGCCAGCATACCCGGGACAGTCTATAACTATGGCTACACCTTC. Translation gives CASIPGTVYNYGYTF. The V call is TRBV28, the J call TRBJ1-2, with 7 positions matching TRBD1. J was trimmed by 1 base and V by 7 bases; bases with no gene match: 9. This CDR3 comprises 15 residues. Germline lookup yields CDR1 MDHEN and CDR2 SYDVKM.

This clonotype was seen repeatedly, ten times or more. The chain links TRBV19 to TRBJ2-5; TRBD2 agrees at 16 bases. CDR1 is LNHDA, CDR2 SQIVND, per germline (reference sequence). V was clipped by 3 bases and J by 5 bases; unmatched bases: 9. The CDR3 totals 18 residues. CDR3 in DNA: TGTGCCAGTAGTATCGAAGGGACTAGCGGGAGGGCCTCGGAGACCCAGTACTTC. Translating gives CASSIEGTSGRASETQYF.

The rearrangement uses TRBV27 and TRBJ1-6; tentative D call: TRBD1 (6 bases). The CDR3 has 17 residues. Trimming took off 2 bases at V and 0 bases at J, with 11 bases between the two ends. Per germline, CDR1 MNHEY and CDR2 SMNVEV (reference sequence). The DNA for the CDR3 is TGTGCCAGCAGTTTAGCGGGGGGCGGCTCCTATAATTCACCCCTCCACTTT. Its protein product is CASSLAGGGSYNSPLHF.

This clonotype has ten or more counts. The chain combines TRBV28 with TRBJ2-7, with D perhaps matching TRBD1 (5 bases). Trimming shortened V by 7 bases and J by 4 bases, and 17 bases separated the two germline ends. This CDR3 spans 14 amino acids. The V gene's germline CDR1 is MDHEN and CDR2 SYDVKM. CDR3 coding DNA: TGTGCCAGCAAGAGACAGTCGGGTCAATACGAGCAGTACTTC. Amino acids: CASKRQSGQYEQYF.

The J gene is TRBJ2-2, the V gene TRBV5-1; TRBD1 aligns across 7 bases. Germline-derived CDR1 and CDR2 are SGHRS and YFSETQ. The CDR3 is made up of 17 amino acids. The J segment lost 6 bases and the V segment lost 2 bases, leaving 13 bases of the junction unmatched. CDR3 coding DNA: TGCGCCAGCAGCTTATCATCGACAGGGTCTTTGGCCGGGGAGCTGTTTTTT. Protein sequence: CASSLSSTGSLAGELFF.

The chain is built from TRBV27 and TRBJ2-3; D remains unclear. With 2 bases removed from V and 0 bases from J, the gap between germline ends came to 9 bases. CDR3 size: 15 residues. Germline CDR1 MNHEY, CDR2 SMNVEV (reference sequence). In DNA, the CDR3 is TGTGCCAGCAGTTTAGGCAGCCTTAGCACAGATACGCAGTATTTT. This translates into CASSLGSLSTDTQYF.

This clonotype occurred many times. The rearrangement joins TRBV3-1 to TRBJ2-7; D ambiguous. CDR3 length: 11 amino acids. Germline-derived CDR1 and CDR2 are LGHDT and YNNKEL (reference sequence). The germline V and J ends were trimmed by 6 bases and 3 bases, with 6 bases remaining between them. The CDR3 spells CASSLGYEQYF. CDR3 DNA: TGTGCCAGCAGTTTAGGCTACGAGCAGTACTTC.

The gene calls are TRBV10-3 and TRBJ2-5, with a weak D call TRBD1 (6 bases). Germline loops: CDR1 ENHRY, CDR2 SYGVKD. The CDR3 contains 14 residues. The V gene lost 3 bases and the J gene lost 3 bases, with 11 bases spanning the gap. The CDR3 spells CAISDQTGEETQYF. The DNA for the CDR3 is TGTGCCATCAGTGATCAGACAGGAGAAGAGACCCAGTACTTC.

This chain connects TRBV3-1 to TRBJ1-1, with D possibly matching TRBD1 (5 bases). Germline-derived CDR1 and CDR2 are LGHDT and YNNKEL (reference sequence). V was clipped by 1 base and J by 1 base, with 7 bases between them. The CDR3 extends over 14 amino acids. This chain's CDR3 is CASSQGTPNTEAFF. The DNA for the CDR3 is TGTGCCAGCAGCCAAGGGACACCGAACACTGAAGCTTTCTTT.

The chain couples TRBV12-5 to TRBJ1-5; D is perhaps TRBD1 (6 bases). Trimming removed 7 bases from V and 3 bases from J, with 10 bases in between. CDR1 and CDR2 (germline): LGHNT, FRNRAP. The CDR3 has 13 residues. CDR3 sequence: CASADRLNQPQHF. The CDR3 DNA follows: TGTGCTAGTGCAGACAGGCTCAATCAGCCCCAGCATTTT.

This clonotype was found many times. The rearrangement links TRBV28 to TRBJ1-2, with D unclear. The CDR3 has 13 residues. CDR1 is MDHEN and CDR2 is SYDVKM in the germline V gene. V dropped 6 bases and J dropped 5 bases, with 13 bases sitting between them. CDR3 sequence (DNA): TGTGCCAGCAGACCCGGCCGGATATATGGCTACACCTTC. Its protein product is CASRPGRIYGYTF.

This clonotype was seen at least ten times. The J gene is TRBJ2-1, the V gene TRBV5-1; no clear D. This CDR3 spans 16 amino acids. Germline V lookup: CDR1 SGHRS, CDR2 YFSETQ. Trimming took off 0 bases at V and 0 bases at J, with 10 bases between the two ends. The CDR3 nucleotides read TGCGCCAGCAGCTTGGAACCCGCCGTCTCCTACAATGAGCAGTTCTTC. It translates to CASSLEPAVSYNEQFF. The whole variable domain, remainder taken from reference TRBV5-1 and TRBJ2-1, is KAGVTQTPRYLIKTRGQQVTLSCSPISGHRSVSWYQQTPGQGLQFLFEYFSETQRNKGNFPGRFSGRQFSNSRSEMNVSTLELGDSALYLCASSLEPAVSYNEQFFGPGTRLTVL.

The chain employs TRBV14 and TRBJ1-1; D remains unclear. V was trimmed by 0 bases and J by 0 bases, leaving 5 bases between them. Germline values: CDR1 SGHDN, CDR2 FVKESK. The CDR3 runs to 14 residues. The DNA of the CDR3 is TGTGCCAGCAGCCAAGATCTGATGAACACTGAAGCTTTCTTT. It specifies CASSQDLMNTEAFF.